A selection of T cell receptor beta chains follows, all from one sample in a study of T cell responses to AZD1222 COVID-19 vaccine. The data were produced by immunoSEQ multiplex PCR, yet TCRdb's version contains in-frame clones alone and is incomplete. The sample has about 150,000 clones; roughly nine tenths are singletons. The sequencing here drew on peripheral blood, taken on day 0 of MenACWY control vaccination. The receptors derive from an adult in good health. Both conserved end residues are part of each CDR3. Some rows mark clone size as missing; the rest say once, few, many or name a class of expanded clone.

j_call	clone_size	v_call	cdr3_aa
TRBJ2-7	NA	TRBV7-2	CASSPYSGRAEQYF
TRBJ1-1	NA	TRBV6-5	CASSYLTQGEAFF
TRBJ1-3	NA	TRBV3-1/TRBV3-2	CASSQVGRWGGNTIYF
TRBJ1-2	NA	TRBV7-8	CASSETDREPLYGYTF
TRBJ1-2	NA	TRBV5-1	CASSMTGLSYGYTF
TRBJ2-5	NA	TRBV7-2	CASSFDRMQETQYF
TRBJ1-6	NA	TRBV4-3	CASSQVAGGLNSPLHF
TRBJ2-1	NA	TRBV5-4	CASSLAAGVRDNEQFF
TRBJ2-7	NA	TRBV11-3	CASSLVLSYEQYF
TRBJ1-5	NA	TRBV14	CASSQDRSQPQHF
TRBJ1-1	NA	TRBV28	CASSPKGLEAFF
TRBJ2-4	NA	TRBV3-1/TRBV3-2	CASSGTEGAKNIQYF
TRBJ2-3	NA	TRBV10-3	CAIGASGTDTDTQYF
TRBJ2-6	NA	TRBV27	CASSATGGAGANVLTF
TRBJ1-2	NA	TRBV11-2	CASSLGVDGYTF
TRBJ1-5	NA	TRBV10-3	CAISDVGGNQPQHF
TRBJ1-1	NA	TRBV5-6	CASSLDGINTEAFF
TRBJ1-5	few	TRBV6-2/TRBV6-3	CASSYSTVAGKEPQHF
TRBJ2-7	NA	TRBV19	CASSIEHRAYEQYF
TRBJ1-1	few	TRBV29-1	CSGAQGWNTEAFF
TRBJ2-3	NA	TRBV5-1	CASKPDRGTDTQYF
TRBJ1-1	few	TRBV28	CASTKYGDRYNTEAFF
TRBJ2-1	NA	TRBV6-2/TRBV6-3	CASSYSGGSYNEQFF
TRBJ2-7	NA	TRBV5-4	CASSLSGDEQYF
TRBJ2-5	NA	TRBV5-1	CASSFGQQETQYF
TRBJ1-2	NA	TRBV12-5	CASGLDLQGYYGYTF
TRBJ2-1	few	TRBV24-1	CATSLQGPGEQFF
TRBJ1-1	NA	TRBV5-1	CASSPLGMNTEAFF
TRBJ2-1	NA	TRBV27	CASSLLAGVVNEQFF
TRBJ2-5	NA	TRBV5-4	CASSLSWGQETQYF
TRBJ2-2	few	TRBV3-1/TRBV3-2	CASSQTGTRAGELFF
TRBJ2-1	NA	TRBV11-2	CASSLRVEQFF
TRBJ1-1	NA	TRBV12-3/TRBV12-4	CASSLNGDTEAFF
TRBJ1-1	NA	TRBV6-5	CASKGHSESTEAFF
TRBJ2-1	NA	TRBV5-1	CASSLAGSANEQFF
TRBJ2-1	NA	TRBV2	CASSEFYLTDEQFF
TRBJ2-5	NA	TRBV2	CASSESRWETQYF
TRBJ1-2	NA	TRBV6-1	CASSEGRGIEGYTF
TRBJ2-3	NA	TRBV7-2	CASSTRGRDNTDTQYF
TRBJ2-4	NA	TRBV6-4	CASRGPGLAKNIQYF